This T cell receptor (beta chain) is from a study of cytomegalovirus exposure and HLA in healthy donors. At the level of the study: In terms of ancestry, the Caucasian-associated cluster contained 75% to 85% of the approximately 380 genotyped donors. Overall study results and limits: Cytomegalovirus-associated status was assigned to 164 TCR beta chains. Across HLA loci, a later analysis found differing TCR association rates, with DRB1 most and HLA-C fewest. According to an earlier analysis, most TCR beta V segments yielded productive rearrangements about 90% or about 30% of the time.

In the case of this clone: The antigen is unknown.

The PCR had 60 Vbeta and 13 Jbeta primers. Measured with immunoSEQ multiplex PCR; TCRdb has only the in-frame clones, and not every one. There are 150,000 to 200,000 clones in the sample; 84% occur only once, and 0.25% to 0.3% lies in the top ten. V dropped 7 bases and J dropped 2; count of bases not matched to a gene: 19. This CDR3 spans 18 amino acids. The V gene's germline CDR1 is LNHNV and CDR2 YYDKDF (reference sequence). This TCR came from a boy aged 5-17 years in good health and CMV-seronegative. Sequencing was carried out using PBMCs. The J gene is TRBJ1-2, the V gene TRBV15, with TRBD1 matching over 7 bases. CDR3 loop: CATKGADIAGAANYGYTF. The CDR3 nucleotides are TGTGCCACCAAGGGGGCAGACATCGCCGGGGCCGCGAACTATGGCTACACCTTC.